These 29 T cell receptor beta chains were all obtained from the same sample, sequenced in a study of Graves' ophthalmopathy and Graves' hyperthyroidism (dated by TCRdb to the late 2010s). The data were produced on an Illumina HiSeq 2000. TCR beta CDR3 regions were amplified from RNA transcripts for repertoire sequencing. HTBI primers and the Qiagen OneStep RT-PCR kit were used in a first-round RT-PCR, which was followed by a second-round multiplex PCR, size selection and purification. TCRdb redid the processing of the public reads, applying fastp at Q25 and MiXCR, and retained in-frame beta chains. Entries that share a CDR3 protein sequence are merged under the most common genes and DNA. This sample comprises 350,000 to 400,000 distinct CDR3 sequences, less than 20% of them detected only once. Around 7% of the sample is taken by the ten largest. Sequenced: peripheral blood. Source of these receptors: a woman aged 18-29 years with stable Graves' hyperthyroidism. Donor details come from another sample of the same person, matched by shared clones.

The sample holds many counts of this clonotype. CDR3 in amino acids: CASSLDYLAETQYF. The CDR3 bases are TGTGCCAGCAGCTTGGACTATTTGGCAGAGACCCAGTACTTC. The V gene is TRBV7-3, the J gene TRBJ2-5; TRBD2 is a possible D gene (6 bases). Trimming pared 3 bases from V and 4 bases from J, leaving 12 bases between. CDR1 is SGHTA, CDR2 FQGTGA, per germline. There are 14 residues in the CDR3.

This clonotype appeared many times. The chain links TRBV6-1 to TRBJ2-2, with 7 bases aligning to TRBD1. The CDR3 has 15 amino acids. The trim removed 4 bases at V and 5 bases at J, leaving 7 bases unmatched. Germline V CDR1 and CDR2: MNHNS, SASEGT. CDR3 amino acids: CASSGGTANTGELFF. The CDR3 bases are TGTGCCAGCAGTGGGGGGACAGCTAATACCGGGGAGCTGTTTTTT.

The chain has TRBV7-2 and TRBJ2-1, with 8 bases identical to TRBD2. V dropped 3 bases and J dropped 3; count of bases not matched to a gene: 4. The germline V gene encodes CDR1 SGHTA and CDR2 FQGNSA. The CDR3 covers 15 residues. DNA of the CDR3: TGTGCCAGCAGCTTTACTAGCGGACTCTACAATGAGCAGTTCTTC. Its protein product is CASSFTSGLYNEQFF. Drawing the rest from reference TRBV7-2 and TRBJ2-1, the complete variable domain is GAGVSQSPSNKVTEKGKDVELRCDPISGHTALYWYRQSLGQGLEFLIYFQGNSAPDKSGLPSDRFSAERTGGSVSTLTIQRTQQEDSAVYLCASSFTSGLYNEQFFGPGTRLTVL.

This chain links TRBV9 with TRBJ2-7, with 9 nucleotides matching TRBD1. Trimming removed 0 bases from V and 11 bases from J; junction bases left unmatched: 9. Germline CDR1 is SGDLS and CDR2 is YYNGEE. This CDR3 spans 14 amino acids. The chain's CDR3 is CASSVAPDRGREYF. The CDR3 DNA follows: TGTGCCAGCAGCGTAGCTCCGGACAGGGGAAGAGAGTACTTC.

This rearrangement joins TRBV28 to TRBJ2-7, with a weak D call TRBD2 (5 bases). V was trimmed by 3 bases and J by 6 bases, leaving 9 bases between them. From germline, CDR1 is MDHEN and CDR2 SYDVKM. The length of the CDR3 is 12 residues. CDR3 amino acids: CASSFGLFEQYF. The CDR3 nucleotides read TGTGCCAGCAGTTTTGGACTGTTCGAGCAGTACTTC. The variable domain in full, with the rest retrieved from reference TRBV28 and TRBJ2-7, is DVKVTQSSRYLVKRTGEKVFLECVQDMDHENMFWYRQDPGLGLRLIYFSYDVKMKEKGDIPEGYSVSREKKERFSLILESASTNQTSMYLCASSFGLFEQYFGPGTRLTVT.

In this sample, this clonotype turned up many times. The V and J genes are TRBV6-1 and TRBJ1-1; no clear D. CDR1 and CDR2 from the germline V gene are MNHNS and SASEGT. The CDR3 covers 12 residues. Trimming left V 0 bases short and J 11 bases short, with 10 bases between. The CDR3 DNA is TGTGCCAGCAGTGAAGCGCTATCTGGGGCTTTCTTT. It encodes CASSEALSGAFF.

This chain connects TRBV12-3 or TRBV12-4 to TRBJ1-5, with D hard to call. The CDR3 runs 13 residues. Trimming took off 6 bases at V and 3 bases at J, with 9 bases between the two ends. The CDR3 nucleotides are TGTGCCAGCAGCCCCCCTGCCAATCAGCCCCAGCATTTT. This codes for CASSPPANQPQHF.

This clonotype was counted ten times or more. The chain employs TRBV18 and TRBJ1-6; possible D gene TRBD1, 5 bases. V was pared by 3 bases and J by 5 bases, with 17 bases between. Per germline, CDR1 KGHSH and CDR2 LQKENI. This CDR3 is 17 amino acids long. As DNA, the CDR3 is TGTGCCAGCTCACCGAGGGACCGAGACAGCAATAATTCACCCCTCCACTTT. This sequence encodes CASSPRDRDSNNSPLHF.

This clonotype was found many times. V gene TRBV12-3 or TRBV12-4 combines with J gene TRBJ2-2; a possible D gene is TRBD2 (6 bases). V was cut by 1 base and J by 5 bases, with 11 bases left in between. The CDR3 sequence is 15 residues long. The DNA for the CDR3 is TGTGCCAGCAGTTTAGTGGGGGAGGAGACCGGGGAGCTGTTTTTT. Translating it yields CASSLVGEETGELFF.

This clonotype was recorded at least ten times. The V call is TRBV19, the J call TRBJ1-3; no definite D call. Germline V gives CDR1 LNHDA, CDR2 SQIVND (reference sequence). The CDR3 is 17 residues long. Trimming cost V 1 base and J 8 bases, with 21 bases left between them. CDR3 nucleotides: TGTGCCAGTAGTATAGTGGGCGGACGGACCCGAGCGGACACCATATATTTT. Protein product: CASSIVGGRTRADTIYF. The entire variable domain, with the rest obtained from reference TRBV19 and TRBJ1-3, is as follows: DGGITQSPKYLFRKEGQNVTLSCEQNLNHDAMYWYRQDPGQGLRLIYYSQIVNDFQKGDIAEGYSVSREKKESFPLTVTSAQKNPTAFYLCASSIVGGRTRADTIYFGEGSWLTVV.

This clonotype occurred many times. V and J are TRBV6-1 and TRBJ2-2, with D tentatively TRBD1 or TRBD2 (7 bases each). Per germline, CDR1 MNHNS and CDR2 SASEGT. CDR3 length equals 14 residues. Trimming cost V 10 bases and J 4 bases, with 16 bases left between them. This CDR3 reads CAIGRGGLTGELFF. Written as DNA, the CDR3 is TGTGCCATAGGCAGGGGGGGCCTCACCGGGGAGCTGTTTTTT.

This clonotype was observed many times. The chain links TRBV9 to TRBJ2-7; possibly TRBD1 for D (5 bases). Between the trimmed V and J ends, which lost 2 bases and 5 bases, there was a span of 11 bases. Looked up from germline, CDR1 is SGDLS and CDR2 is YYNGEE. This CDR3 region has 13 residues. The CDR3 nucleotides are TGTGCCAGCAGCGTGGGGCTTCTCGACGAGCAGTACTTC. Its translation is CASSVGLLDEQYF. The variable domain in full, with the rest retrieved from reference TRBV9 and TRBJ2-7, is DSGVTQTPKHLITATGQRVTLRCSPRSGDLSVYWYQQSLDQGLQFLIQYYNGEERAKGNILERFSAQQFPDLHSELNLSSLELGDSALYFCASSVGLLDEQYFGPGTRLTVT.

In the case of this clonotype: A read error may produce the germline difference seen at one junction end. The V gene is TRBV19, the J gene TRBJ1-2; possible D gene TRBD1, 6 bases. CDR3 length: 13 amino acids. CDR1 is LNHDA, CDR2 SQIVND, per germline (reference sequence). CDR3 residues: CASSIDRYYGYAF. CDR3 nucleotide sequence: TGTGCCAGTAGTATTGACAGGTACTATGGCTACGCCTTC.

Ten or more counts support this clonotype. The chain has TRBV19 and TRBJ1-2, with D unclear. V was clipped by 6 bases and J by 0 bases, with 11 bases between them. Germline V gene lookup returns CDR1 LNHDA and CDR2 SQIVND (reference sequence). The CDR3 has 14 residues. CDR3 residues: CASRLDGTNYGYTF. Written as DNA, the CDR3 is TGTGCCAGTAGACTGGACGGAACTAACTATGGCTACACCTTC. Full variable domain (missing parts from reference TRBV19 and TRBJ1-2): DGGITQSPKYLFRKEGQNVTLSCEQNLNHDAMYWYRQDPGQGLRLIYYSQIVNDFQKGDIAEGYSVSREKKESFPLTVTSAQKNPTAFYLCASRLDGTNYGYTFGSGTRLTVV.

The chain employs TRBV5-1 and TRBJ2-7; 9 bases are a match to TRBD1. Trimming removed 2 bases from V and 3 bases from J; junction bases left unmatched: 3. The CDR3 runs to 14 residues. Germline CDR1 is SGHRS and CDR2 is YFSETQ. As DNA, the CDR3 is TGCGCCAGCAGCTTCGGGACAGGGATCTACGAGCAGTACTTC. This sequence encodes CASSFGTGIYEQYF.

This clonotype appeared many times. The chain joins TRBV20-1 to TRBJ1-2; 9 bases map to TRBD1. CDR1 DFQATT and CDR2 SNEGSKA come from the germline V gene (reference sequence). This CDR3 comprises 17 residues. V lost 4 bases and J lost 4; bases outside the gene matches: 16. CDR3 amino acids: CSATPGTAGQGTYGYTF. Written as DNA, the CDR3 is TGCAGTGCTACACCCGGGACAGCGGGACAGGGAACCTATGGCTACACCTTC.

The chain joins TRBV19 to TRBJ1-2; D is uncertain. Germline CDR1 reads LNHDA; CDR2 reads SQIVND (reference sequence). The CDR3 is 13 residues long. V gave up 10 bases and J gave up 4 bases, with 16 bases separating them. The DNA for the CDR3 is TGTGCCACTTTGGGAGATCTCAGCTATGGCTACACCTTC. Translated, it gives CATLGDLSYGYTF.

This clonotype has a count of ten or more. This chain connects TRBV12-5 to TRBJ1-5, with D tentatively TRBD1 (6 bases). Germline values: CDR1 LGHNT, CDR2 FRNRAP. The V gene lost 0 bases and the J gene lost 7 bases, with 16 bases spanning the gap. CDR3 length equals 16 residues. The CDR3 spells CASGLVLQGRRQPQHF. CDR3 DNA: TGTGCTAGTGGTTTGGTATTACAGGGAAGGAGGCAGCCCCAGCATTTT.

V usage is TRBV11-2 and J usage is TRBJ2-7, with D uncertain. Trimming pared 0 bases from V and 4 bases from J, leaving 13 bases between. The CDR3 length is 15 residues. Germline values: CDR1 SGHAT, CDR2 FQNNGV. The CDR3 sequence: CASSLDRRKLYEQYF. CDR3 in DNA: TGTGCCAGCAGCTTAGATCGTCGCAAATTATACGAGCAGTACTTC.

The chain combines TRBV7-2 with TRBJ2-3; D possibly corresponds to TRBD1 (5 bases). The J call could be wrong; TRBJ1-5 is a better fit for the DNA end. The CDR3 has 18 amino acids. The germline CDR1 and CDR2 sequences are SGHTA and FQGNSA. The CDR3 protein is CASSLAPGLAGLRDTQHF. Written as DNA, the CDR3 is TGTGCCAGCAGCTTAGCGCCAGGACTAGCGGGACTCCGAGATACGCAGCATTTT.

This clonotype has at least ten counts. The chain couples TRBV11-1 to TRBJ1-1; D may be TRBD1 (6 bases). Per germline, CDR1 SGHAT and CDR2 FQDESV (reference sequence). V shed 5 bases and J shed 4 bases, with 17 bases lying between them. The CDR3 contains 15 residues. The CDR3 DNA reads TGTGCCAGCAGCCAATCCCTGGCAGGGGCCACTGAAGCTTTCTTT. It encodes CASSQSLAGATEAFF.

This clonotype was seen many times. This chain connects TRBV7-2 to TRBJ1-2; D is undetermined. Trimming cost V 5 bases and J 4 bases, with 11 bases left between them. Germline CDR1 is SGHTA and CDR2 is FQGNSA. The CDR3 runs 13 residues. CDR3 DNA: TGTGCCAGCAGCGCCTCCCGACTCTATGGCTACACCTTC. It encodes CASSASRLYGYTF.

This clonotype has at least ten counts. This chain links TRBV7-9 with TRBJ2-7; D is possibly TRBD2 (5 bases). The CDR3 totals 15 residues. Trimming left V 2 bases short and J 1 base short, with 12 bases between. Germline CDR1 and CDR2: SEHNR and FQNEAQ (reference sequence). For the CDR3, the DNA is TGTGCCAGCAGCTTACGGGATTATGGTTCCTACGAGCAGTACTTC. Translating it yields CASSLRDYGSYEQYF.

The chain carries TRBV6-5 and TRBJ2-7; D gene uncertain. Germline CDR1 reads MNHEY; CDR2 reads SVGAGI. The CDR3 consists of 11 residues. V was cut by 4 bases and J by 6 bases, with 7 bases left in between. The CDR3 bases are TGTGCCAGCAGTTCTGTCTGCGAGCAGTACTTC. Protein sequence: CASSSVCEQYF.

This clonotype has ten or more counts. The rearrangement joins TRBV6-5 to TRBJ1-2, with 7 nucleotides matching TRBD1. CDR1 and CDR2 (germline): MNHEY, SVGAGI. With V trimmed by 0 bases and J by 5 bases, 6 bases remained unmatched. This CDR3 contains 15 residues. The CDR3 region is CASSYSKAGGYGYTF. CDR3 DNA: TGTGCCAGCAGTTACTCGAAGGCAGGGGGATATGGCTACACCTTC.

This clonotype was recorded many times. V is TRBV5-6 and J is TRBJ1-5; TRBD1 matches at 7 bases. Germline values: CDR1 SGHDT, CDR2 YYEEEE. With 3 bases clipped from V and 1 base from J, the junction kept 7 bases outside the gene matches. This CDR3 is built from 16 residues. The CDR3 spells CASSSAQTGSNQPQHF. The CDR3 bases are TGTGCCAGCAGCTCTGCCCAGACAGGGAGCAATCAGCCCCAGCATTTT.

This clonotype was counted only a few times. V and J are TRBV12-3 or TRBV12-4 and TRBJ1-6; D is unresolved. V was pared by 8 bases and J by 3 bases, with 11 bases between. CDR3 length: 14 amino acids. The chain's CDR3 is CASSTADYNSPLHF. CDR3 in DNA: TGTGCCAGCTCAACTGCGGACTATAATTCACCCCTCCACTTT.

About this clonotype itself: A much larger clonotype is one base distant, so this may be a read error. V gene TRBV6-5 combines with J gene TRBJ1-2, with unresolved D. Germline V gene sequence: CDR1 MNHEY, CDR2 SVGAGI. CDR3 length: 13 residues. The DNA of the CDR3 is TGTGCCAGCAGTCACTCGTCGGCCCGGAGCTACACCTTC. It specifies CASSHSSARSYTF.

This clonotype was observed at least ten times. J is TRBJ1-2 and V is TRBV5-1; D call uncertain. Trimming removed 4 bases at V and 4 bases at J, with 14 bases between. This CDR3 has 14 residues. Per germline, CDR1 SGHRS and CDR2 YFSETQ. In DNA, the CDR3 is TGCGCCAGCAGCCCCAGGCAAAGGGTCTATGGCTACACCTTC. As protein: CASSPRQRVYGYTF.